One sample yielded the 13 T cell receptor beta chains listed below, sequenced in a study of regulatory T cells in long-lasting Graves disease. As to time point: newly diagnosed GD, antithyroid drugs for less than 3 months. After RNA was extracted from PBMCs, the TCR library was made from it. According to the study, TCR beta libraries were built with iRepertoire HTBI primers and CDR3-region Arm-PCR. MiXCR, run by TCRdb on the multiplex PCR reads, gives a single entry per CDR3 protein. The sample has approximately 350,000 distinct CDR3 sequences, roughly 12% seen once; the top ten hold 18%. Another study also made use of these data, one on T cells in Graves' hyperthyroidism and ophthalmopathy.

The sequencing here drew on peripheral blood mononuclear cells (PBMCs), taken at new diagnosis, from a patient treated with antithyroid drugs. The origin of the receptors is a woman aged 18 to 35 with Graves disease.

As regards this clonotype: The junction does not match germline at one end; this may be a read error. The chain combines TRBV24-1 with TRBJ2-5; D is unclear. CDR1 is KGHDR and CDR2 is SFDVKD in the germline V gene. This CDR3 contains 13 residues. In nucleotides, the CDR3 is TGTGCCACCAGTATGGAGCGTCAAGACACCCAGTACTTC. Translated: CATSMERQDTQYF.

This clonotype was detected many times. The chain is built from TRBV20-1 and TRBJ1-2; D perhaps matches TRBD1 (5 bases). CDR1 and CDR2 from the germline V gene are DFQATT and SNEGSKA (reference sequence). The CDR3 is made up of 16 amino acids. Trimming left V 3 bases short and J 8 bases short, with 25 bases between. The CDR3, as DNA: TGCAGTGCTAGCCTACAAACGAGGGGAAAATACGGCGGCTACACCTTC. Its translation: CSASLQTRGKYGGYTF.

This clonotype was seen a few times. The CDR3 reads CASSLLTGPNYGYTF. CDR3 sequence (DNA): TGCGCCAGCAGCCTTCTGACAGGCCCTAACTATGGCTACACCTTC. V usage is TRBV5-1 and J usage is TRBJ1-2; possibly TRBD1 for D (6 bases). V dropped 4 bases and J dropped 0 bases, with 13 bases sitting between them. The CDR3 runs 15 residues. Per the germline V gene, CDR1 is SGHRS and CDR2 is YFSETQ. Full variable domain (missing parts from reference TRBV5-1 and TRBJ1-2): KAGVTQTPRYLIKTRGQQVTLSCSPISGHRSVSWYQQTPGQGLQFLFEYFSETQRNKGNFPGRFSGRQFSNSRSEMNVSTLELGDSALYLCASSLLTGPNYGYTFGSGTRLTVV.

This clonotype was seen a handful of times. The V gene is TRBV6-5, the J gene TRBJ1-4; D not certain. The germline gives CDR1 MNHEY, CDR2 SVGAGI. Trimming shortened V by 1 base and J by 5 bases, and 8 bases separated the two germline ends. The CDR3 totals 14 residues. The CDR3, as DNA: TGTGCCAGCAGTTACTGGTTCCTGAATGAAAAACTGTTTTTT. This sequence encodes CASSYWFLNEKLFF.

This clonotype appeared many times. This CDR3 is CASSPPGHAAGGNTGELFF. The DNA for the CDR3 is TGTGCCAGCAGCCCCCCCGGGCACGCGGCAGGAGGAAACACCGGGGAGCTGTTTTTT. The chain employs TRBV7-2 and TRBJ2-2; TRBD2 might be the D (5 bases). V was pared by 5 bases and J by 2 bases, with 24 bases between. CDR1 is SGHTA and CDR2 is FQGNSA in the germline V gene. The CDR3 is 19 amino acids.

This clonotype showed up many times. The gene calls are TRBV27 and TRBJ1-5; the match to TRBD1 covers 7 bases. J gave up 0 bases and V 6 bases, and 8 bases lay outside the gene matches. The CDR3 extends over 16 amino acids. The germline V gene has CDR1 MNHEY and CDR2 SMNVEV (reference sequence). CDR3 DNA sequence: TGTGCCAGCAGCCCTACAGGGGCCGTTAGCAATCAGCCCCAGCATTTT. Translation: CASSPTGAVSNQPQHF.

This clonotype was seen more than once but under ten times. The rearrangement uses TRBV7-3 and TRBJ2-2; TRBD1 might be the D (5 bases). Germline CDR1 SGHTA, CDR2 FQGTGA. The V end was cut by 1 base, the J end by 8 bases, with 14 bases between. This CDR3 comprises 15 residues. CDR3 sequence: CASSLMDTYGGELFF. The CDR3 nucleotides read TGTGCCAGCAGCTTAATGGACACCTACGGTGGGGAGCTGTTTTTT.

The V and J genes are TRBV11-3 and TRBJ2-3, with a weak D call TRBD1 (6 bases). CDR1 is SGHNT, CDR2 YENEEA, per germline. The CDR3 covers 16 residues. V lost 4 bases and J lost 3, with 17 bases in between. CDR3 loop: CASSSDAGALTDTQYF. Here the CDR3 DNA reads TGTGCCAGCAGCTCGGACGCAGGGGCCCTAACAGATACGCAGTATTTT.

The J gene is TRBJ2-1, the V gene TRBV5-6, with TRBD1 matching 9 bases. The V gene end was trimmed by 2 bases and the J gene end by 7 bases; junction bases not matched to a gene: 7. The CDR3 loop spans 15 amino acids. In germline, CDR1 is SGHDT, CDR2 YYEEEE. Here the CDR3 DNA reads TGTGCCAGCAGCTTCCGGGACAGGGTTTTAAATGAGCAGTTCTTC. It specifies CASSFRDRVLNEQFF.

The sample holds many counts of this clonotype. The CDR3 reads CASSPTPGQGGETQYF. The CDR3 DNA reads as TGTGCCAGCTCACCCACCCCCGGACAGGGAGGAGAGACCCAGTACTTC. The chain joins TRBV18 to TRBJ2-5; TRBD1 matches 8 bases. J gave up 4 bases and V 3 bases, and 10 bases lay outside the gene matches. CDR3 size: 16 residues. In germline, CDR1 is KGHSH, CDR2 LQKENI.

Ten or more counts support this clonotype. The V call is TRBV20-1, the J call TRBJ1-2; D remains unclear. The CDR3 spans 18 residues. Germline V gene lookup returns CDR1 DFQATT and CDR2 SNEGSKA (reference sequence). V was cut by 0 bases and J by 3 bases, with 23 bases left in between. CDR3 sequence reads: CSARDIVRTSRRDYGYTF. The DNA for the CDR3 is TGCAGTGCTAGAGATATAGTTAGGACTTCCCGTCGGGACTATGGCTACACCTTC.

This clonotype has ten or more counts. The chain is built from TRBV11-2 and TRBJ2-7; possibly TRBD1 for D (5 bases). The germline V gene encodes CDR1 SGHAT and CDR2 FQNNGV. Trimming pared 0 bases from V and 2 bases from J, leaving 14 bases between. This CDR3 spans 16 amino acids. CDR3 DNA: TGTGCCAGCAGCTTAGACGGCTTTGGGGCAGCCTACGAGCAGTACGTC. This encodes CASSLDGFGAAYEQYV.

At least ten counts were recorded for this clonotype. This chain uses TRBV7-8 with TRBJ2-5; D is tentatively TRBD1 or TRBD2 (5 bases each). The CDR3 is made up of 13 amino acids. V was trimmed by 5 bases and J by 3 bases, leaving 10 bases between them. Germline CDR1 reads SGHVS; CDR2 reads FQNEAQ. The CDR3 sequence: CASSRLGEETQYF. The CDR3 DNA reads TGTGCCAGCAGCCGCCTGGGGGAAGAGACCCAGTACTTC. Combining the CDR3 with reference TRBV7-8 and TRBJ2-5 gives the whole variable domain GAGVSQSPRYKVAKRGQDVALRCDPISGHVSLFWYQQALGQGPEFLTYFQNEAQLDKSGLPSDRFFAERPEGSVSTLKIQRTQQEDSAVYLCASSRLGEETQYFGPGTRLLVL.